This T cell receptor (beta chain) stems from a study of identical twins. In TCRdb, the 5' RACE reads were re-called with MiXCR into one record per CDR3 protein. The sample has over 600,000 distinct CDR3 sequences, about 20% seen once. The CDR3 spans 13 residues. V shed 5 bases, J shed 5 bases, and the junction held 2 bases outside the gene matches. This sample also belongs to another study, concerning T cells expressing NK-cell markers. From that paper: Sequencing of TCR beta repertoires drew on sorted CD3+CD56+NKG2C+, CD3+CD56+NKG2C- and CD3+CD56-NKG2C+ T cells. The authors sequenced eight donors, of whom seven were HCMV-seropositive and one was seronegative. For a few donors, these clonotypes were likewise the leading ones in the CD3+CD56-NKG2C+ fraction. Whether expanded NKG2C+ T cell clones recognized HCMV stayed uncertain.

V gene TRBV12-3 or TRBV12-4 combines with J gene TRBJ2-3, with TRBD2 matching over 9 bases. The sample consisted of PBMCs. The TCR was taken from a woman younger than 30 in good health. CDR3 residues: CASSELAGDTQYF. As DNA, the CDR3 is TGTGCCAGCAGTGAACTAGCGGGAGATACGCAGTATTTT.